The 3 T cell receptor beta chains below all came from one sample that was sequenced in a study of blood T cell repertoires in COVID-19. This table comes from immunoSEQ multiplex PCR, and its TCRdb copy is limited to in-frame clones, with some not included. The profile shows about 310,000 clones, over 75% of them singletons. Sequenced material: peripheral blood. The receptors shown here come from a man aged 50-60 years with active or convalescent COVID-19.

About this clone itself: Additional DNA sequences in this sample encode the identical CDR3. This sequence joins TRBV5-1 and TRBJ2-2; the match to TRBD1 covers 10 bases. The junction had 0 bases not matched to a gene; V was cut back by 0 bases and J by 4 bases. In germline, CDR1 is SGHRS, CDR2 YFSETQ. The CDR3 is 15 residues long. CDR3 amino acids: CASSLGQGATGELFF. The CDR3 DNA sequence: TGCGCCAGCAGCTTGGGACAGGGGGCCACCGGGGAGCTGTTTTTT. Filled out from reference TRBV5-1 and TRBJ2-2, the complete variable domain reads KAGVTQTPRYLIKTRGQQVTLSCSPISGHRSVSWYQQTPGQGLQFLFEYFSETQRNKGNFPGRFSGRQFSNSRSEMNVSTLELGDSALYLCASSLGQGATGELFFGEGSRLTVL.

The rearrangement links TRBV3-1 (or the pseudogene TRBV3-2) to TRBJ1-1, with 7 bases fitting TRBD1. Germline values: CDR1 LGHDT, CDR2 YNNKEL (reference sequence). There are 14 residues in the CDR3. Germline trimming cut 1 base from V and 5 bases from J; bases unmatched to any gene: 4. The CDR3 DNA sequence: TGTGCCAGCAGCCAAGTAGGGGGCGGTACTGAAGCTTTCTTT. Translated, it gives CASSQVGGGTEAFF.

This rearrangement joins TRBV7-4 to TRBJ1-1; 7 positions match TRBD1. Germline V gives CDR1 SGHVT, CDR2 SQSDAQ. CDR3 length equals 16 residues. V lost 1 base to trimming and J lost 8 bases; unmatched junction nucleotides: 13. As DNA, the CDR3 is TGTGCCAGCAGCTTAGAGACAGGGATACAAAGAGCAGAAGCTTTCTTT. It encodes CASSLETGIQRAEAFF.